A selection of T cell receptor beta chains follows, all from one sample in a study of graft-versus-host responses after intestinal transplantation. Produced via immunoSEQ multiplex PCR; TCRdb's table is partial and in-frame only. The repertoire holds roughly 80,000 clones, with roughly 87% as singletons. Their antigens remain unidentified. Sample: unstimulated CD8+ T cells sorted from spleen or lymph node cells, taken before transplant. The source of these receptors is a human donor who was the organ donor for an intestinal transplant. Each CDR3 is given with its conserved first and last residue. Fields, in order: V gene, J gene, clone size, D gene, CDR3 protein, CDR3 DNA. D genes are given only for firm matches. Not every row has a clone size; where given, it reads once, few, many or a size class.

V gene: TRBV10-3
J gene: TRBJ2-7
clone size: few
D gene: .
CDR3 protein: CAIGRPYEQYF
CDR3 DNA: TGTGCCATCGGGAGGCCCTACGAGCAGTACTTC

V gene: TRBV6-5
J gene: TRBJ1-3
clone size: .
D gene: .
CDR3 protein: CASRPGQSSGNTIYF
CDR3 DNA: TGTGCCAGCAGACCCGGACAGAGCTCTGGAAACACCATATATTTT

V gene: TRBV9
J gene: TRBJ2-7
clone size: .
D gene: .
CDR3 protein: CASSAPYGGGDSSPYEQYF
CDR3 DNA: TGTGCCAGCAGCGCCCCCTATGGAGGAGGGGACAGCTCCCCCTACGAGCAGTACTTC

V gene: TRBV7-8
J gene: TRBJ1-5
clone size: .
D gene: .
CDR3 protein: CASSSADSSNQPQHF
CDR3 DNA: TGTGCCAGCAGCTCAGCCGACAGTAGCAATCAGCCCCAGCATTTT

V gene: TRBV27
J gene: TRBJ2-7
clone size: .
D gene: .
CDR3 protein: CASSFAVSYEQYF
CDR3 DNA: TGTGCCAGCAGTTTCGCGGTATCCTACGAGCAGTACTTC

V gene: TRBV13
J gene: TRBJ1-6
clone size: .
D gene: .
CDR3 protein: CASSLGQGSPLHF
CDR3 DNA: TGTGCCAGCAGCTTAGGACAGGGTTCACCCCTCCACTTT

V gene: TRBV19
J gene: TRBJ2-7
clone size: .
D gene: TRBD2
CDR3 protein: CASSKLRGALYEQYF
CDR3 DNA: TGTGCCAGTAGTAAGTTGCGGGGGGCCTTATACGAGCAGTACTTC

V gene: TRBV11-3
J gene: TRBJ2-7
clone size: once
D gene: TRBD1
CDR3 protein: CASSSMDRPYEQYF
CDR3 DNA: TGTGCCAGCAGCTCTATGGACAGGCCCTACGAGCAGTACTTC

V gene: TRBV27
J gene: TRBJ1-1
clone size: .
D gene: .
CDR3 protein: CASSLGTEAFF
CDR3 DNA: TGTGCCAGCAGTTTGGGTACTGAAGCTTTCTTT

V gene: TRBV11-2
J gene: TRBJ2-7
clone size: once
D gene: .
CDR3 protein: CASSFRTYEQYF
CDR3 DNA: TGTGCCAGCAGCTTCAGGACCTACGAGCAGTACTTC

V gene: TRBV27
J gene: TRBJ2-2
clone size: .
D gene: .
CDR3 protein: CASSPGGFPGELFF
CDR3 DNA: TGTGCCAGCAGTCCCGGGGGCTTCCCCGGGGAGCTGTTTTTT

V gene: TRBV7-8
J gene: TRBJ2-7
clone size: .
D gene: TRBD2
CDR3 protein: CASSLVFSGTGDEQYF
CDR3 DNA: TGTGCCAGCAGCTTAGTTTTTAGCGGGACGGGGGACGAGCAGTACTTC

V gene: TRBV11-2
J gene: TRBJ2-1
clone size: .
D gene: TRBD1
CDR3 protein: CASTQIPGQGNNEQFF
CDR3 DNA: TGTGCCAGCACCCAAATACCGGGACAGGGAAACAATGAGCAGTTCTTC

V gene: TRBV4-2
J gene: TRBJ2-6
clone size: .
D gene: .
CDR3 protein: CASSQDLSGANVLTF
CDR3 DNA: TGTGCCAGCAGTCAAGACCTCTCTGGGGCCAACGTCCTGACTTTC

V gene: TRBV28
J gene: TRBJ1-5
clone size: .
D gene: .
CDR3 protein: CASRVSRGGNQPQHF
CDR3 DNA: TGTGCCAGCAGGGTTAGCCGTGGGGGCAATCAGCCCCAGCATTTT

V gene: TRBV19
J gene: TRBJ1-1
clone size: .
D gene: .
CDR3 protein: CASSPHPQGMNTEAFF
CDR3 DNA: TGTGCCAGTAGTCCCCACCCCCAGGGGATGAACACTGAAGCTTTCTTT

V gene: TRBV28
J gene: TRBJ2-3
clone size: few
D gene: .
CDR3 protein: CASTSGRVVYTDTQYF
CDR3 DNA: TGTGCCAGCACCTCGGGACGCGTCGTTTACACAGATACGCAGTATTTT

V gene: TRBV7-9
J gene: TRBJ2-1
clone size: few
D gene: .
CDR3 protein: CASSLSPRDMLDEQFF
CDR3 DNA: TGTGCCAGCAGCTTATCACCCCGGGACATGCTCGATGAGCAGTTCTTC

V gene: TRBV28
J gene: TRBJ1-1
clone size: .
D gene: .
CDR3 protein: CASKEGLGTEAFF
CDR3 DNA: TGTGCCAGCAAGGAGGGGTTGGGCACTGAAGCTTTCTTT

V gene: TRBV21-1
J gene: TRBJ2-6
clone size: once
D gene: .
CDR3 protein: CASSKGTAPGANVLTF
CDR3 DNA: TGTGCCAGCAGCAAAGGGACAGCCCCTGGGGCCAACGTCCTGACTTTC

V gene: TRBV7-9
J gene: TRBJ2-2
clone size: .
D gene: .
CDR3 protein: CASSPGGATGELFF
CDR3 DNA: TGTGCCAGCAGCCCCGGTGGAGCCACCGGGGAGCTGTTTTTT

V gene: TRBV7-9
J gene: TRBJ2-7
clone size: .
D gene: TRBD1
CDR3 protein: CASILWDRGNYEQYF
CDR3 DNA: TGTGCCAGCATTCTTTGGGACAGGGGTAACTACGAGCAGTACTTC

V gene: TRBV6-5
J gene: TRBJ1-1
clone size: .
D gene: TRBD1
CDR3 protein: CASSYSRTGANTEAFF
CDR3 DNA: TGTGCCAGCAGTTACTCGAGGACAGGGGCTAACACTGAAGCTTTCTTT

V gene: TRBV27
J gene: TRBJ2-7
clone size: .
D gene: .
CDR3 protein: CASGSTGNPYEQYF
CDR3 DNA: TGTGCCAGCGGGTCCACAGGGAACCCCTACGAGCAGTACTTC

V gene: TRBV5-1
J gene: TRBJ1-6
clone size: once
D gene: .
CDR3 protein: CASSLVGMFGGNSPLHF
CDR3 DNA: TGCGCCAGCAGCTTGGTCGGGATGTTCGGAGGGAATTCACCCCTCCACTTT

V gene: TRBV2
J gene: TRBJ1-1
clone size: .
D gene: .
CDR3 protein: CASSSWGPEAFF
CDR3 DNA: TGTGCCAGCAGTTCCTGGGGCCCTGAAGCTTTCTTT

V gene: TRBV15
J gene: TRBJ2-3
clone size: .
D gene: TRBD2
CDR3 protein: CATSREAGPDTQYF
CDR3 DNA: TGTGCCACCAGCAGAGAAGCGGGGCCAGATACGCAGTATTTT

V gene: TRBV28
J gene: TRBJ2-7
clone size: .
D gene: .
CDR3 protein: CASSAPLGLGYEQYF
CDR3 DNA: TGTGCCAGCAGTGCCCCTCTGGGACTCGGCTACGAGCAGTACTTC

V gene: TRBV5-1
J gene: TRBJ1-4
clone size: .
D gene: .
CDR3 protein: CASSRRGAGFNEKLFF
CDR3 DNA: TGCGCCAGCAGCCGCCGTGGGGCCGGATTTAATGAAAAACTGTTTTTT

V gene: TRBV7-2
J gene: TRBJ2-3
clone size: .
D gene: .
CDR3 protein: CASSPDVAYTDTQYF
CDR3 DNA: TGTGCCAGCAGCCCCGACGTAGCCTACACAGATACGCAGTATTTT

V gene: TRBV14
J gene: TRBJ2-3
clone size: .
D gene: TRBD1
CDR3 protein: CASSKVTGSFTDTQYF
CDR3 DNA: TGTGCCAGCAGCAAAGTGACAGGGTCCTTCACAGATACGCAGTATTTT

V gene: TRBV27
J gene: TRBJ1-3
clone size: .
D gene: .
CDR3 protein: CASSSAQSPGNTIYF
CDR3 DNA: TGTGCCAGCAGTTCCGCACAGAGCCCTGGAAACACCATATATTTT

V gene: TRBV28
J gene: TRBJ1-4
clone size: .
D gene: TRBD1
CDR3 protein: CASSPGTGFEKLFF
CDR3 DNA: TGTGCCAGCAGTCCCGGGACAGGTTTTGAAAAACTGTTTTTT

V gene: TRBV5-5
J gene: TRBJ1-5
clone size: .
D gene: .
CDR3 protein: CASRADNQPQHF
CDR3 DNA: TGTGCCAGCAGGGCGGACAATCAGCCCCAGCATTTT

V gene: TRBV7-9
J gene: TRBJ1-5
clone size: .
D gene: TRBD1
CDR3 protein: CASSPTGDGRYSNQPQHF
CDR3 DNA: TGTGCCAGCAGCCCGACAGGGGATGGAAGGTATAGCAATCAGCCCCAGCATTTT

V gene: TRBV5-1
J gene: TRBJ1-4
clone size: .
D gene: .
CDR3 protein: CASSSPGQSTNEKLFF
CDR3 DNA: TGCGCCAGCAGCTCCCCGGGACAATCAACTAATGAAAAACTGTTTTTT

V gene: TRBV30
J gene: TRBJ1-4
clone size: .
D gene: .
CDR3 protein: CAWSEGDRNEKLFF
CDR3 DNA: TGTGCCTGGAGTGAGGGGGACCGGAATGAAAAACTGTTTTTT

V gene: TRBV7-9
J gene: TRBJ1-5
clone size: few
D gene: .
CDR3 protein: CASAVSTGINQPQHF
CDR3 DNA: TGTGCCAGCGCTGTATCAACGGGGATAAATCAGCCCCAGCATTTT

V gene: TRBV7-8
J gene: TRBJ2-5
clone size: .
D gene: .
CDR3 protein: CASSPFGGASETQYF
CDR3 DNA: TGTGCCAGCAGCCCCTTTGGGGGGGCCTCGGAGACCCAGTACTTC

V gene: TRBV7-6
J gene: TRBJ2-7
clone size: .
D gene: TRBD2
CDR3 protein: CASSLGLAGAPGSYEQYF
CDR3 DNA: TGTGCCAGCAGCCTGGGACTAGCGGGGGCGCCGGGCTCCTACGAGCAGTACTTC

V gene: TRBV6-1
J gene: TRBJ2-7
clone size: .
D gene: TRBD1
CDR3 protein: CASSDRGTGGKEGQYF
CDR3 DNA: TGTGCCAGCAGTGACCGCGGGACAGGGGGAAAGGAGGGGCAGTACTTC

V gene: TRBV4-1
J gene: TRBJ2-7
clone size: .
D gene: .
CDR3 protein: CASSQDDWGYYYEQYF
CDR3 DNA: TGCGCCAGCAGCCAAGATGATTGGGGGTATTACTACGAGCAGTACTTC

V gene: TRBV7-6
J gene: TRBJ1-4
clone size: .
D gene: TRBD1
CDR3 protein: CASSLVSLATGGEKLFF
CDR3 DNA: TGTGCCAGCAGCTTAGTCTCTCTTGCGACAGGGGGTGAAAAACTGTTTTTT

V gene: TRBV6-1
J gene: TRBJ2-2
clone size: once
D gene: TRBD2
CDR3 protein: CASSDWLAGGHGELFF
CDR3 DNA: TGTGCCAGCAGTGATTGGCTAGCGGGGGGGCACGGGGAGCTGTTTTTT

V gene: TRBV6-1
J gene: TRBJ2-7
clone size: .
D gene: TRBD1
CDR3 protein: CASSAQTGAYEQYF
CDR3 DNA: TGTGCCAGCAGTGCCCAGACAGGGGCCTACGAGCAGTACTTC

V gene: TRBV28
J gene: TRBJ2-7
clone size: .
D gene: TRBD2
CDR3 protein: CASSLGLASYEQYF
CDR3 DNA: TGTGCCAGCAGTCTTGGACTAGCCTCGTACGAGCAGTACTTC

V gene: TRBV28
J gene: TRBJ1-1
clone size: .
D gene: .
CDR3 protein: CASSFVFDGTGTVDTEAFF
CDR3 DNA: TGTGCCAGCAGTTTTGTCTTCGATGGTACCGGTACAGTGGACACTGAAGCTTTCTTT

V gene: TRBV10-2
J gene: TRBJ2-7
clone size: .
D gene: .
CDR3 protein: CASRETDFYEQYF
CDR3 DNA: TGCGCCAGCAGAGAGACAGATTTCTACGAGCAGTACTTC